This passage covers 32 T cell receptor beta chains from one sample sequenced in a study of identical twins. TCRdb ran MiXCR on the 5' RACE reads and lists one entry per CDR3 protein. The sample records roughly 1,500,000 distinct CDR3 sequences, about 32% being singletons. The sequenced sample was cord blood. Every receptor here comes from a newborn girl in good health.

J is TRBJ2-1 and V is TRBV28, with D hard to call. With 5 bases removed from V and 3 bases from J, the gap between germline ends came to 11 bases. Per the germline V gene, CDR1 is MDHEN and CDR2 is SYDVKM. The CDR3 runs to 14 residues. The CDR3 is CASSRPRGYNEQFF. The CDR3 bases are TGTGCCAGCAGTCGCCCGCGAGGCTACAATGAGCAGTTCTTC.

In its sample, this clonotype was seen a few times. V usage is TRBV2 and J usage is TRBJ2-3; D unclear. In germline, CDR1 is SNHLY, CDR2 FYNNEI. Trimming removed 3 bases at V and 5 bases at J, with 6 bases between. This CDR3 comprises 12 residues. The CDR3 reads CASSDGVDTQYF. CDR3 sequence (DNA): TGTGCCAGCAGTGATGGGGTAGATACGCAGTATTTT.

This rearrangement joins TRBV2 to TRBJ2-1, with D perhaps assigned TRBD1 or TRBD2 (6 bases each). Germline CDR1 reads SNHLY; CDR2 reads FYNNEI. V lost 2 bases, J lost 6 bases, and 11 bases lay in between. The CDR3 is 14 residues long. This CDR3 reads CASSERGAFNEQFF. CDR3 nucleotide sequence: TGTGCCAGCAGTGAAAGGGGGGCCTTCAATGAGCAGTTCTTC.

The V gene is TRBV5-1, the J gene TRBJ2-1; D perhaps matches TRBD1 (7 bases). CDR3 length equals 17 residues. Trimming pared 0 bases from V and 0 bases from J, leaving 13 bases between. Germline CDR1 is SGHRS and CDR2 is YFSETQ. Written as DNA, the CDR3 is TGCGCCAGCAGCTTGGACAGGGGAGGCCTCTCCTACAATGAGCAGTTCTTC. This gives the protein CASSLDRGGLSYNEQFF.

This clonotype was seen many times. This rearrangement joins TRBV3-1 to TRBJ1-2; D unclear. The length of the CDR3 is 14 residues. The germline CDR1 and CDR2 sequences are LGHDT and YNNKEL (reference sequence). Deletions cut 2 bases from V and 3 bases from J, with 10 bases between. The CDR3 here is CASSQSDGHYGYTF. The CDR3 DNA follows: TGTGCCAGCAGCCAATCGGACGGACACTATGGCTACACCTTC. Full variable domain (rest looked up from reference TRBV3-1 and TRBJ1-2): DTAVSQTPKYLVTQMGNDKSIKCEQNLGHDTMYWYKQDSKKFLKIMFSYNNKELIINETVPNRFSPKSPDKAHLNLHINSLELGDSAVYFCASSQSDGHYGYTFGSGTRLTVV.

This clonotype was recorded a few times. The chain uses TRBV15 and TRBJ2-3; D gene uncertain. V was shortened by 0 bases and J by 5 bases, with 6 bases between the two germline ends. The CDR3 covers 13 residues. Germline V gives CDR1 LNHNV, CDR2 YYDKDF (reference sequence). The CDR3 is CATSRDAKDTQYF. The CDR3 nucleotides read TGTGCCACCAGCAGAGACGCTAAAGATACGCAGTATTTT.

In its sample, this clonotype was seen a few times. The V and J genes are TRBV4-2 and TRBJ2-1, with 11 bases aligning to TRBD2. The trim removed 11 bases at V and 0 bases at J, leaving 9 bases unmatched. Germline CDR1 and CDR2: LGHNA and YNFKEQ. CDR3 length: 16 residues. The CDR3 region is CAVSSGGPSSYNEQFF. The CDR3, as DNA: TGTGCCGTTTCTAGCGGGGGGCCGAGCTCCTACAATGAGCAGTTCTTC.

The chain uses TRBV28 and TRBJ1-5; D might be TRBD1 (6 bases). This CDR3 has 17 residues. Germline V lookup: CDR1 MDHEN, CDR2 SYDVKM. Trimming removed 5 bases from V and 0 bases from J, with 17 bases in between. The CDR3 loop reads CASSTAGQPDSNQPQHF. The DNA of the CDR3 is TGTGCCAGCAGTACCGCAGGACAGCCCGATAGCAATCAGCCCCAGCATTTT.

This clonotype was seen a handful of times. The chain combines TRBV3-1 with TRBJ1-5, with TRBD1 matching 7 bases. Trimming cost V 1 base and J 6 bases; bases outside gene matches: 6. Germline V gene data show CDR1 as LGHDT and CDR2 as YNNKEL (reference sequence). The CDR3 runs to 15 residues. The CDR3 nucleotides read TGTGCCAGCAGCCAAGGCGGAACAGGGGTTCAGCCCCAGCATTTT. Its translation is CASSQGGTGVQPQHF.

This clonotype has only one observation. V usage is TRBV20-1 and J usage is TRBJ2-7; 9 nucleotides line up with TRBD1. Germline CDR1 and CDR2: DFQATT and SNEGSKA (reference sequence). This CDR3 has 13 residues. The J segment lost 0 bases and the V segment lost 5 bases, leaving 2 bases of the junction unmatched. CDR3 sequence (DNA): TGCAGTGCTGTGACAGGGGGCTCCTACGAGCAGTACTTC. As protein: CSAVTGGSYEQYF.

CDR3 protein: CSARGKRGYTDTQYF. DNA for the CDR3: TGCAGTGCTAGAGGGAAGCGGGGGTACACAGATACGCAGTATTTT. This rearrangement joins TRBV20-1 to TRBJ2-3, with 8 positions matching TRBD2. The CDR3 consists of 15 residues. V lost 1 base to trimming and J lost 2 bases; unmatched junction nucleotides: 5. Germline V gene data show CDR1 as DFQATT and CDR2 as SNEGSKA (reference sequence).

This clonotype has only a few counts. The chain employs TRBV20-1 and TRBJ2-7; tentative D call: TRBD2 (5 bases). V lost 7 bases and J lost 2, with 18 bases in between. The CDR3 runs 14 residues. From germline, CDR1 is DFQATT and CDR2 SNEGSKA (reference sequence). The chain's CDR3 is CSVIGEIKTYEQYF. CDR3 nucleotides: TGCAGTGTCATCGGGGAAATCAAAACCTACGAGCAGTACTTC.

J is TRBJ1-1 and V is TRBV10-1; the D gene is possibly TRBD1 (6 bases). The CDR3 contains 14 residues. Germline CDR1 reads WNHNN; CDR2 reads SYGVQD (reference sequence). The V end was cut by 2 bases, the J end by 7 bases, with 14 bases between. The CDR3 DNA is TGCGCCAGCAGTGAGGGACAGCGGAGGGGTGAAGCTTTCTTT. Residues: CASSEGQRRGEAFF.

J is TRBJ2-4 and V is TRBV12-3 or TRBV12-4; 10 bases map to TRBD2. CDR3 length equals 16 residues. Germline trimming cut 5 bases from V and 13 bases from J; bases unmatched to any gene: 17. CDR3 sequence (DNA): TGTGCCAGCAGTCTAAGAAGCGGGAGGGTCCCCAATGAGCAGTACTTC. This codes for CASSLRSGRVPNEQYF.

This clonotype appeared a few times. V gene TRBV20-1 combines with J gene TRBJ1-1; D not certain. Trimming removed 6 bases at V and 10 bases at J, with 6 bases between. The germline gives CDR1 DFQATT, CDR2 SNEGSKA (reference sequence). The CDR3 runs 8 residues. The CDR3 here is CSAPVAFF. As DNA, the CDR3 is TGCAGTGCCCCAGTAGCTTTCTTT.

At least ten counts were recorded for this clonotype. The chain combines TRBV10-3 with TRBJ2-1; D may be TRBD2 (5 bases). Trimming took off 0 bases at V and 10 bases at J, with 10 bases between the two ends. CDR3 length: 13 residues. CDR1 and CDR2 (germline): ENHRY, SYGVKD. The CDR3 region is CAISESNGIEQFF. CDR3 DNA: TGTGCCATCAGTGAGTCGAACGGGATAGAGCAGTTCTTC.

This clonotype came up a few times. This sequence joins TRBV5-1 and TRBJ2-4; D possibly matches TRBD1 or TRBD2 (6 bases each). Between the trimmed V and J ends, which lost 0 bases and 3 bases, there was a span of 13 bases. CDR1 is SGHRS and CDR2 is YFSETQ in the germline V gene. The CDR3 consists of 16 residues. Here the CDR3 reads CASSLAQGGGKNIQYF. CDR3 bases: TGCGCCAGCAGCTTGGCCCAAGGGGGAGGCAAAAACATTCAGTACTTC.

The chain carries TRBV3-1 and TRBJ1-5; D perhaps matches TRBD1 (5 bases). Trimming stripped 2 bases from V and 0 bases from J, with 11 bases between. Germline CDR1 reads LGHDT; CDR2 reads YNNKEL (reference sequence). The CDR3 is 16 amino acids. CDR3 in amino acids: CASSQLGPYSNQPQHF. The CDR3 DNA follows: TGTGCCAGCAGCCAACTGGGACCGTATAGCAATCAGCCCCAGCATTTT. The full variable domain, its missing parts supplied by reference TRBV3-1 and TRBJ1-5, is DTAVSQTPKYLVTQMGNDKSIKCEQNLGHDTMYWYKQDSKKFLKIMFSYNNKELIINETVPNRFSPKSPDKAHLNLHINSLELGDSAVYFCASSQLGPYSNQPQHFGDGTRLSIL.

V usage is TRBV20-1 and J usage is TRBJ2-7; 8 bases match TRBD1. The germline CDR1 and CDR2 sequences are DFQATT and SNEGSKA (reference sequence). This CDR3 is built from 14 residues. The J segment lost 3 bases and the V segment lost 3 bases, leaving 7 bases of the junction unmatched. CDR3 nucleotides: TGCAGTGCTAGGCGCAGGGGGCGCGACTACGAGCAGTACTTC. This translates into CSARRRGRDYEQYF.

The chain links TRBV10-3 to TRBJ2-5, with TRBD2 as a possible D gene (6 bases). The CDR3 runs 12 residues. Trimming shortened V by 8 bases and J by 3 bases, and 10 bases separated the two germline ends. The germline gives CDR1 ENHRY, CDR2 SYGVKD. CDR3 DNA: TGTGCCATCGGAGGAGGGGAAGAGACCCAGTACTTC. Protein: CAIGGGEETQYF.

The V and J genes are TRBV12-3 or TRBV12-4 and TRBJ2-1; TRBD1 matches at 10 bases. J lost 7 bases, V lost 8 bases, and 14 bases had no gene match. This CDR3 spans 16 amino acids. The CDR3 region has the DNA TGTGCCAGCGGATACACCCGGGACAGGGGTGTGAATGAGCAGTTCTTC. This gives the protein CASGYTRDRGVNEQFF.

This chain uses TRBV6-1 with TRBJ2-1; 7 positions agree with TRBD2. CDR3 length: 15 residues. The trim removed 0 bases at V and 9 bases at J, leaving 8 bases unmatched. Germline values: CDR1 MNHNS, CDR2 SASEGT. The CDR3 sequence: CASSEAWGGDGEQFF. The CDR3 DNA sequence: TGTGCCAGCAGTGAAGCTTGGGGGGGAGACGGTGAGCAGTTCTTC.

Comment on this clonotype: A much larger clonotype is one base distant, so this may be a read error. The chain couples TRBV5-1 to TRBJ2-1, with D perhaps TRBD2 (5 bases). The CDR3 is made up of 15 amino acids. Germline CDR1 and CDR2: SGHRS and YFSETQ. The CDR3 protein is CASNLELDDGNEQFF. CDR3 sequence (DNA): TGCGCCAGCAACTTGGAACTAGATGACGGCAATGAGCAGTTCTTC.

V usage is TRBV7-9 and J usage is TRBJ1-1, with 9 bases fitting TRBD1. CDR1 is SEHNR and CDR2 is FQNEAQ in the germline V gene (reference sequence). The CDR3 has 15 residues. V gave up 4 bases and J gave up 5 bases; unmatched junction bases: 8. The CDR3 DNA follows: TGTGCCAGCAGCTCAGAGGGGACAGGGTGGACTGAAGCTTTCTTT. Protein sequence: CASSSEGTGWTEAFF.

The rearrangement joins TRBV3-1 to TRBJ2-1; D gene uncertain. Germline assignment: CDR1 LGHDT and CDR2 YNNKEL (reference sequence). V lost 1 base, J lost 0 bases, and 10 bases lay in between. The CDR3 sequence is 16 residues long. The CDR3 DNA sequence: TGTGCCAGCAGCCAAGGCTACCCTAACTCCTACAATGAGCAGTTCTTC. Its protein is CASSQGYPNSYNEQFF.

V and J are TRBV20-1 and TRBJ2-4; the D is unclear. The CDR3 covers 15 residues. Per the germline V gene, CDR1 is DFQATT and CDR2 is SNEGSKA (reference sequence). The V gene lost 4 bases and the J gene lost 0 bases, with 13 bases spanning the gap. The CDR3 nucleotides read TGCAGTGCTAACTACCGGATTCTAGCCAAAAACATTCAGTACTTC. Protein product: CSANYRILAKNIQYF.

This chain uses TRBV7-8 with TRBJ2-3; perhaps TRBD1 as D (6 bases). The V end lost 11 bases, the J end lost 3 bases, and 24 bases lay between the germline ends. This CDR3 is 16 amino acids long. Germline V gene sequence: CDR1 SGHVS, CDR2 FQNEAQ. CDR3 in amino acids: CAGTPKRIGGTDTQYF. The CDR3 DNA is TGTGCCGGCACTCCTAAGCGAATAGGGGGAACAGATACGCAGTATTTT. The full variable domain, its missing parts supplied by reference TRBV7-8 and TRBJ2-3, is GAGVSQSPRYKVAKRGQDVALRCDPISGHVSLFWYQQALGQGPEFLTYFQNEAQLDKSGLPSDRFFAERPEGSVSTLKIQRTQQEDSAVYLCAGTPKRIGGTDTQYFGPGTRLTVL.

This chain connects TRBV2 to TRBJ2-2, with TRBD1 matching over 7 bases. The germline V gene encodes CDR1 SNHLY and CDR2 FYNNEI. Trimming took 7 bases from V and 5 from J; bases not matched to a gene: 10. CDR3 length: 15 amino acids. The CDR3: CASKAGGGGTGELFF. The CDR3 bases are TGTGCCAGCAAGGCAGGGGGTGGAGGAACCGGGGAGCTGTTTTTT.

Concerning this clonotype itself: A much larger clone differs from this one at a single base, so this may be a read error. The chain couples TRBV4-1 to TRBJ2-7; the match to TRBD2 covers 7 bases. This CDR3 is 18 amino acids long. Germline V gene lookup returns CDR1 MGHRA and CDR2 YSYEKL. CDR3 bases: TGCGCCAGCAGCCAAGATCTCGGGCTAGCGGTGAGCTCCTACGAGCGGTACTTC. Translated: CASSQDLGLAVSSYERYF.

This clonotype came up a few times. This chain uses TRBV10-3 with TRBJ1-2, with a weak D call TRBD1 (5 bases). Trimming stripped 3 bases from V and 8 bases from J, with 10 bases between. The CDR3 runs to 12 residues. Germline V gene sequence: CDR1 ENHRY, CDR2 SYGVKD. CDR3 amino acids: CAISDVRGGYTF. The CDR3 region has the DNA TGTGCCATCAGTGACGTTAGGGGAGGCTACACCTTC.

There are a few counts of this clonotype. A read error may be the cause here, since a much bigger clone is one base away. The J gene is TRBJ2-1, the V gene TRBV28, with 8 bases lining up with TRBD2. V gave up 2 bases and J gave up 2 bases; unmatched junction bases: 2. The CDR3 sequence is 15 residues long. Germline V lookup: CDR1 MDHEN, CDR2 SYDVKM. The CDR3 loop is CASSLGREAYNEQFF. In DNA, the CDR3 is TGTGCCAGCAGTTTAGGGCGGGAGGCCTACAATGAGCAGTTCTTC.

This clonotype came up many times. This chain links TRBV9 with TRBJ1-2; D might be TRBD1 (5 bases). This CDR3 spans 14 amino acids. Germline V gene data show CDR1 as SGDLS and CDR2 as YYNGEE. The V end was cut by 4 bases, the J end by 4 bases, with 14 bases between. The CDR3 DNA reads TGTGCCAGCAGCTTCCTGGGGCAGGGCTATGGCTACACCTTC. Its protein product is CASSFLGQGYGYTF.